This T cell receptor (beta chain) was observed in a study of early T cells in non-severe SARS-CoV-2 infection. Study background: RNA in bulk from unsorted whole blood was sequenced, and chains were unpaired.

The protocol attached unique molecular identifiers to individual cDNA molecules. TCRdb called the 5' RACE reads again in MiXCR, with one record for every CDR3 protein. Counted here are almost 85,000 distinct CDR3 sequences, 9.5% to 13% occurring once; the ten biggest clones make up 2.6%. The CDR3 extends over 18 amino acids. Germline values: CDR1 SGHTA, CDR2 FQGTGA. V trimming: 5 bases; J trimming: 0 bases; junction bases outside the gene matches: 11. Study findings and constraints: Anti-spike CD8 responses were favored in VDJdb matching, and private and CD4 specificities were missed.

Concerning this clonotype: Its antigen remains unknown.

This clonotype was obtained from an adult who was a healthcare worker with PCR-confirmed SARS-CoV-2 infection or an uninfected control (not recorded which). The sequencing sample was made of whole blood. The chain combines TRBV7-3 with TRBJ2-3, with 10 nucleotides matching TRBD1. CDR3 nucleotides: TGTGCCAGCAGCACCACGCGCCCGGGACAGGGGAGCACAGATACGCAGTATTTT. Its translation is CASSTTRPGQGSTDTQYF.